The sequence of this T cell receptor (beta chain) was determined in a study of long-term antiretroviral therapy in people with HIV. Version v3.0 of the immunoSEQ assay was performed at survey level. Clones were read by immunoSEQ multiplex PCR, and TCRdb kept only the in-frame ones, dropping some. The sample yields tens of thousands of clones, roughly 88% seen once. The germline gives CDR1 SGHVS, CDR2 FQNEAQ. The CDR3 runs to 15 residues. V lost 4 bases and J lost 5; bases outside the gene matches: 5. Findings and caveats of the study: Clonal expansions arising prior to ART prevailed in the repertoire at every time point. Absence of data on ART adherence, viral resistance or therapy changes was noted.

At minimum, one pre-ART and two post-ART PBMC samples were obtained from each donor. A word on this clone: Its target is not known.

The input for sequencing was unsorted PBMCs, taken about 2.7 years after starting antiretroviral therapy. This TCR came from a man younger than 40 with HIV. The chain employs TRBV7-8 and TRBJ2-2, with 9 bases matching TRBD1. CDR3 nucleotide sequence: TGTGCCAGCAGCTCGGGACAGGGTAGAACCGGGGAGCTGTTTTTT. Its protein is CASSSGQGRTGELFF.